The 9 T cell receptor beta chains below come from one sample, sequenced in a study of PD-1 blockade in classical Hodgkin lymphoma. Noted time point: cycle 4 day 1 (C4D1), after more than five weeks of nivolumab. All patients relapsed after autologous stem cell transplantation, and brentuximab vedotin exposure varied. Magnetic negative selection served to purify CD4+ T cells out of PBMCs that had been thawed. Sequencing was performed with immunoSEQ multiplex PCR; in TCRdb, only in-frame clones are kept and a portion is missing. The data contain about 22,000 clones, around 68% of them singletons. The source was CD4+ T cells from blood, collected before the fourth cycle of nivolumab. The receptors here all came from a human donor with classical Hodgkin lymphoma.

The chain employs TRBV5-6 and TRBJ2-7, with 7 bases aligning to TRBD1. V gave up 4 bases and J gave up 5 bases; unmatched junction bases: 9. Germline V gene data show CDR1 as SGHDT and CDR2 as YYEEEE. This CDR3 contains 14 residues. DNA of the CDR3: TGTGCCAGCAGCCCTCAGGGGGTGTGGAACGAGCAGTACTTC. As protein: CASSPQGVWNEQYF.

V is TRBV11-2 and J is TRBJ2-1; a weak D match, TRBD2 (7 bases). The V gene lost 5 bases and the J gene lost 4 bases, with 24 bases spanning the gap. Per germline, CDR1 SGHAT and CDR2 FQNNGV. CDR3 length: 18 amino acids. The CDR3 protein is CASSRTRGAAVRYNEQFF. In DNA, the CDR3 is TGTGCCAGCAGCCGAACCCGGGGGGCTGCGGTGAGATACAATGAGCAGTTCTTC.

The sample holds a few counts of this clone. The chain recombines TRBV27 with TRBJ1-6; D is unresolved. The CDR3 has 16 amino acids. Germline lookup yields CDR1 MNHEY and CDR2 SMNVEV (reference sequence). The V end was cut by 2 bases, the J end by 8 bases, with 16 bases between. The CDR3 sequence: CASSLLGIYGDSPLHF. CDR3 sequence (DNA): TGTGCCAGCAGTTTACTTGGGATTTATGGAGATTCACCCCTCCACTTT.

The count of this clone is one. The chain recombines TRBV13 with TRBJ2-3; unclear D gene. Trimming took off 5 bases at V and 4 bases at J, with 10 bases between the two ends. Per the germline V gene, CDR1 is PRHDT and CDR2 is FYEKMQ (reference sequence). The length of the CDR3 is 13 residues. The CDR3 coding sequence is TGTGCCAGCAGCGTTATTTCCCCAGATACGCAGTATTTT. The encoded protein is CASSVISPDTQYF. The full variable domain, its missing parts supplied by reference TRBV13 and TRBJ2-3, is AAGVIQSPRHLIKEKRETATLKCYPIPRHDTVYWYQQGPGQDPQFLISFYEKMQSDKGSIPDRFSAQQFSDYHSELNMSSLELGDSALYFCASSVISPDTQYFGPGTRLTVL.

The rearrangement uses TRBV21-1 and TRBJ2-7; the table's D call TRBD1 went unverified against the DNA. TRBV21-1 is reported as a pseudogene. CDR3 size: 12 residues. Here the CDR3 reads CASSNPGRTPYF. CDR3 DNA: TGTGCCAGCAGCAACCCTGGGCGAACCCCGTACTTC.

This clone was seen more than once but under ten times. The chain's CDR3 is CASSFLARYQGTDTQYF. The CDR3 DNA sequence: TGTGCCAGCAGCTTTCTTGCCCGGTACCAGGGCACAGATACGCAGTATTTT. The J gene is TRBJ2-3, the V gene TRBV7-9; D gene unclear. Deletions cut 3 bases from V and 1 base from J, with 17 bases between. This CDR3 region has 17 residues. Germline-derived CDR1 and CDR2 are SEHNR and FQNEAQ (reference sequence). The variable domain in full, with the rest retrieved from reference TRBV7-9 and TRBJ2-3, is DTGVSQNPRHKITKRGQNVTFRCDPISEHNRLYWYRQTLGQGPEFLTYFQNEAQLEKSRLLSDRFSAERPKGSFSTLEIQRTEQGDSAMYLCASSFLARYQGTDTQYFGPGTRLTVL.

DNA of the CDR3: TGTGCCATCAGTGAGTCGAGGGTTTCAGATACGCAGTATTTT. Encoded protein: CAISESRVSDTQYF. This sequence joins TRBV10-3 and TRBJ2-3, with D possibly being TRBD2 (5 bases). V gave up 0 bases and J gave up 4 bases, with 8 bases separating them. The CDR3 loop spans 14 amino acids. CDR1 and CDR2 (germline): ENHRY, SYGVKD.

The rearrangement links TRBV7-8 to TRBJ2-5; 8 nucleotides align to TRBD1. The CDR3 sequence is 14 residues long. Looked up from germline, CDR1 is SGHVS and CDR2 is FQNEAQ. V lost 10 bases and J lost 4; bases outside the gene matches: 11. CDR3 nucleotides: TGTGCCACGTCCTGGACAGGGAGTCTAGAGACCCAGTACTTC. Its protein product is CATSWTGSLETQYF. Filled out from reference TRBV7-8 and TRBJ2-5, the complete variable domain reads GAGVSQSPRYKVAKRGQDVALRCDPISGHVSLFWYQQALGQGPEFLTYFQNEAQLDKSGLPSDRFFAERPEGSVSTLKIQRTQQEDSAVYLCATSWTGSLETQYFGPGTRLLVL.

This chain links TRBV5-1 with TRBJ1-2, with D unresolved. CDR3 size: 14 residues. Germline V lookup: CDR1 SGHRS, CDR2 YFSETQ. Deletions cut 3 bases from V and 3 bases from J, with 12 bases between. DNA of the CDR3: TGCGCCAGCAGCTACGGACCGCAAGACTATGGCTACACCTTC. Translated, it gives CASSYGPQDYGYTF.